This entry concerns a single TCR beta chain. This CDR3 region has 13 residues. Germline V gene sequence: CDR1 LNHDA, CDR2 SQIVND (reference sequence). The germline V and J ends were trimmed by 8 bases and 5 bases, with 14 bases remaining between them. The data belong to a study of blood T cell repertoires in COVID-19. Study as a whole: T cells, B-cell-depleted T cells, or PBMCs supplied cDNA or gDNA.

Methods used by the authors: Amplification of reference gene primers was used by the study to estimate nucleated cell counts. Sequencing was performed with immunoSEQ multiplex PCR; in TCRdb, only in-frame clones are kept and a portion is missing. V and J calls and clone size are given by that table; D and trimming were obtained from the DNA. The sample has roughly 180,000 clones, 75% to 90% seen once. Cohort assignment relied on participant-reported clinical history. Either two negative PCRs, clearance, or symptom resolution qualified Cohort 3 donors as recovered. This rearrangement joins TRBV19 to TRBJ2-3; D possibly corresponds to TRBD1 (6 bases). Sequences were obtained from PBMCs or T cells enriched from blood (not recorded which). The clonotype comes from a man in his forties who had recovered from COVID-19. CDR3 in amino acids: CASGRDTRDTQYF. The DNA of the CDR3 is TGTGCCAGTGGACGGGACACCCGAGATACGCAGTATTTT.